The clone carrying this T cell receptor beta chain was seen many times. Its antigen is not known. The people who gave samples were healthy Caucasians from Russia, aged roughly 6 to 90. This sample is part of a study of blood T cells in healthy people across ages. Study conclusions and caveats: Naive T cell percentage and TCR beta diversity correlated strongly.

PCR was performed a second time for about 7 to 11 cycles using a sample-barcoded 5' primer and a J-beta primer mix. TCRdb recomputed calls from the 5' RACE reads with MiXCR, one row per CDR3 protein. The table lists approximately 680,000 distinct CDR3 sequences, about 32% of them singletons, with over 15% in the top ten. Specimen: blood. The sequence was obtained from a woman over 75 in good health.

CDR3 amino acids: CASNRDRYGTDTQYF. The CDR3, as DNA: TGTGCCAGCAACCGGGACAGGTACGGCACAGATACGCAGTATTTT. The gene calls are TRBV7-2 and TRBJ2-3, with 8 bases identical to TRBD1. V lost 7 bases and J lost 1; bases outside the gene matches: 7. From germline, CDR1 is SGHTA and CDR2 FQGNSA. The CDR3 length is 15 residues.